This T cell receptor beta chain was identified in a study of regulatory T cells in long-lasting Graves disease. Overall study results and limits: Compared with new cases, persistent Graves' patients showed reduced TCR diversity. Only peripheral blood was studied, not thyroid tissue.

Time point specified: persistent/refractory GD, antithyroid drugs over 5 years with positive TRAb. The TCR library was made from RNA extracted from PBMCs. EDTA tubes collected roughly 10 milliliters of peripheral blood. The CDR3 loop spans 14 amino acids. Trimming at V came to 6 bases and at J to 1 base, leaving 3 bases not matched to a gene. CDR1 and CDR2 from the germline V gene are MNHNS and SASEGT. The table lists this clonotype with a few counts. What it recognizes is unknown. In building TCR beta libraries, iRepertoire HTBI primers were used together with Arm-PCR of CDR3 regions. One entry per CDR3 protein results from TCRdb running MiXCR on the multiplex PCR reads. The sample carries around 430,000 distinct CDR3 sequences, approximately 23% recorded once.

The clonotype was recovered from a female donor with Graves disease. This chain joins TRBV6-1 and TRBJ2-5; 9 bases agree with TRBD1. Specimen: peripheral blood mononuclear cells (PBMCs), collected when the disease was refractory, from a patient treated with antithyroid drugs. The CDR3 sequence is CASRQDRGQETQYF. The CDR3 DNA sequence: TGTGCCAGCAGACAGGACAGGGGCCAAGAGACCCAGTACTTC.